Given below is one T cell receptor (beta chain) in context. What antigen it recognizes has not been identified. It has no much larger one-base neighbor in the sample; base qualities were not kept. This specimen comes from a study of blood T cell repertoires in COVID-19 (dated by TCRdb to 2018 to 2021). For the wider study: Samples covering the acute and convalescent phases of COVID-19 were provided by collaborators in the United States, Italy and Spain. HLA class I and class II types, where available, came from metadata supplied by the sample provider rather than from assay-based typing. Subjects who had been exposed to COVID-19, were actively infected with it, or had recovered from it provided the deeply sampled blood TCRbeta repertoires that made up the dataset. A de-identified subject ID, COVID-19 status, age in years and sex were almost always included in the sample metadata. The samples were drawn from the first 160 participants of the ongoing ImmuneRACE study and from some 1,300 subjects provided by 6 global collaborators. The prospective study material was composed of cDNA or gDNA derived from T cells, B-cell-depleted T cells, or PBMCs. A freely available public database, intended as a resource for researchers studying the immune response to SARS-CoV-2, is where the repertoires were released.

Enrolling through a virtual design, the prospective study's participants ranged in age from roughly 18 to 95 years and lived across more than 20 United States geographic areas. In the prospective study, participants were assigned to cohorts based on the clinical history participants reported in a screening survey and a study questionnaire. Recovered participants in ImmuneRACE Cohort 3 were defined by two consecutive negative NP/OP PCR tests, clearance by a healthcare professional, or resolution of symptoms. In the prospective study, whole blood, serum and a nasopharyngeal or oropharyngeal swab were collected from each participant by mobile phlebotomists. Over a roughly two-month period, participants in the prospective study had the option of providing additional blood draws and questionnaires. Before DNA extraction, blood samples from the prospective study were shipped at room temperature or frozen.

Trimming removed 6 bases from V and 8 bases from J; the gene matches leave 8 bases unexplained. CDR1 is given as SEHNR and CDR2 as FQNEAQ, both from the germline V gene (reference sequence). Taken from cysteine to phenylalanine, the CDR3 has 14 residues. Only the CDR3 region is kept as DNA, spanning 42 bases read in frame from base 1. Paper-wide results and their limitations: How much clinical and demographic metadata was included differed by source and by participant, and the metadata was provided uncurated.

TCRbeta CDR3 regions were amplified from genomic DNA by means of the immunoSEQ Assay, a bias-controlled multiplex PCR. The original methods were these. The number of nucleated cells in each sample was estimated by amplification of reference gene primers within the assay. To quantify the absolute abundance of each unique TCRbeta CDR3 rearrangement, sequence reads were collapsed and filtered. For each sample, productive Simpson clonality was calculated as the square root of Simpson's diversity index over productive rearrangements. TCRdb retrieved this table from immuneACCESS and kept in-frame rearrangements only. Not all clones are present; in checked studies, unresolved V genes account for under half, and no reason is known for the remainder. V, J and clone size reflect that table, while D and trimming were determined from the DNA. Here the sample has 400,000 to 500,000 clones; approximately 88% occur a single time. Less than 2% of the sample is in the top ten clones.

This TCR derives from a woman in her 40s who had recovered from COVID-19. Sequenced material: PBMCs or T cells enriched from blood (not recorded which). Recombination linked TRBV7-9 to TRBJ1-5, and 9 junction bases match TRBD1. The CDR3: CASSPGTGKEPQHF. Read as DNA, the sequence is TGTGCCAGCAGTCCCGGGACAGGGAAGGAGCCCCAGCATTTT.